This T cell receptor (beta chain) stems from a study of blood T cell repertoires in COVID-19. About the study: Acute-phase and convalescent COVID-19 samples originated in the United States, Italy and Spain. PBMCs, B-cell-depleted T cells, or T cells were the source of the cDNA or gDNA that made up the material.

The CDR3 is 13 residues long. Germline V gene sequence: CDR1 SGHTA, CDR2 FQGNSA. Between the trimmed V and J ends, which lost 5 bases and 3 bases, there was a span of 8 bases. Sequencing used immunoSEQ multiplex PCR; TCRdb keeps in-frame clones, though not all of them. The table includes about 120,000 clones, about 83% detected once. The TCR was taken from a woman between 45 and 60 years old with acute or convalescent COVID-19. Sample: peripheral blood. The V and J genes are TRBV7-2 and TRBJ1-5; D is undetermined. The CDR3 region is CASSPRYNQPQHF. CDR3 nucleotides: TGTGCCAGCAGCCCACGGTACAATCAGCCCCAGCATTTT.